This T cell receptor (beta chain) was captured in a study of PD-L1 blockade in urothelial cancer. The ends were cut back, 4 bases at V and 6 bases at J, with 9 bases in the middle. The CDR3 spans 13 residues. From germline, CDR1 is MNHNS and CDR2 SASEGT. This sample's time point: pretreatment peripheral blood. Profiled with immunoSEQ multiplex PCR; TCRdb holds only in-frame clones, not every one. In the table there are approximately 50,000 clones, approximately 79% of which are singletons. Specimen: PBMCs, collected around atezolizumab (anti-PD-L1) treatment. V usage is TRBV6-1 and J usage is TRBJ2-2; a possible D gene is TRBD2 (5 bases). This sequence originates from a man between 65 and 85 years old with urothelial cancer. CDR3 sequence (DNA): TGTGCCAGCAGTGTTACCGGGGCCGGGGAGCTGTTTTTT. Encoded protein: CASSVTGAGELFF.